This TCR beta chain was captured in a study of CD8 T cells in ankylosing spondylitis (dated by TCRdb to 2016 to 2017). For the wider study: The study set out to find disease-linked TCR variants by profiling T cell receptor beta repertoires in ankylosing spondylitis patients and healthy donors. The whole study cohort included over a hundred healthy donors and about two dozen ankylosing spondylitis patients. Peripheral blood was sampled, and synovial fluid was also collected from ankylosing spondylitis patients. The research as a whole found: Some motif variants had previously been reported in the synovial fluid and blood of reactive arthritis patients, which suggests shared mechanisms of disease initiation. In peripheral blood, the disease-linked clones were found at relatively low frequencies and had a CD8+ phenotype. Significant enrichment of the disease-linked clones was reported in matched synovial fluid samples from ankylosing spondylitis patients. A TCR beta motif of eight highly homologous amino acid variants appeared characteristic of blood from ankylosing spondylitis patients.

The instrument given in TCRdb is Illumina HiSeq 2500. TCR beta libraries were prepared by quantitative 5'-RACE with molecular barcodes. In the paper's pipeline: Disease-linked TCR variants were identified with a new computational method built on a probabilistic model of VDJ rearrangement. The public reads were quality trimmed at Q25 with fastp and then assembled into clones with MiXCR by TCRdb, keeping productive beta chains. When rows share a CDR3 protein, they turn into one entry using the most common DNA and genes. TCRdb's processing, not the authors', yielded these V and J calls. The sample data list more than 650,000 distinct CDR3 sequences, and roughly 12% of these were observed just once. Of the sample, approximately 0.5% is held by the ten largest clones. With respect to this clonotype: No antigen is known for it. One base away there is no much larger clone; base qualities are not given.

Based on the germline V gene, the CDR1 and CDR2 sequences are SGHDN and FVKESK. There are 15 amino acids in the CDR3, from cysteine to phenylalanine inclusive. Just CDR3 DNA is preserved here, 45 bases in frame from base 1. V sheds 1 base and J sheds 0 bases, leaving 10 bases between their ends. Recombination connected TRBV14 to TRBJ2-7; TRBD1 is possibly the D segment (5 matching bases). The TCR was taken from a male donor with ankylosing spondylitis. The specimen was blood, either unsorted or a sorted T cell fraction (not recorded which). The CDR3 sequence is CASSQVGRSSYEQYF. The nucleotide sequence is TGTGCCAGCAGCCAAGTGGGGCGAAGCTCCTACGAGCAGTACTTC. The CDR3 plus the reference TRBV14 and TRBJ2-7 genes for the other parts give the full variable domain: EAGVTQFPSHSVIEKGQTVTLRCDPISGHDNLYWYRRVMGKEIKFLLHFVKESKQDESGMPNNRFLAERTGGTYSTLKVQPAELEDSGVYFCASSQVGRSSYEQYFGPGTRLTVT.